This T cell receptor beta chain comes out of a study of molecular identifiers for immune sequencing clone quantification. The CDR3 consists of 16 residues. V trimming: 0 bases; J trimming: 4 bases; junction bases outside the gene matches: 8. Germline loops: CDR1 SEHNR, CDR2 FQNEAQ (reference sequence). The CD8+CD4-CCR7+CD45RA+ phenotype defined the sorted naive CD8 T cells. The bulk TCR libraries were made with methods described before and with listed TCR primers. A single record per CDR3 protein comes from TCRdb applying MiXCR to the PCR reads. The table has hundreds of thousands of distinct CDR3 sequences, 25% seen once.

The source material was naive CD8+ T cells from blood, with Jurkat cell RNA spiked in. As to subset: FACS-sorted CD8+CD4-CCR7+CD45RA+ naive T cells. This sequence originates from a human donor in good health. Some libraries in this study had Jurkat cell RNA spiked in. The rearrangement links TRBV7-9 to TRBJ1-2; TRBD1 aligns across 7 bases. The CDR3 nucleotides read TGTGCCAGCAGCTTAGCCGAAGGACAGGCCCTCTATGGCTACACCTTC. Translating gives CASSLAEGQALYGYTF.